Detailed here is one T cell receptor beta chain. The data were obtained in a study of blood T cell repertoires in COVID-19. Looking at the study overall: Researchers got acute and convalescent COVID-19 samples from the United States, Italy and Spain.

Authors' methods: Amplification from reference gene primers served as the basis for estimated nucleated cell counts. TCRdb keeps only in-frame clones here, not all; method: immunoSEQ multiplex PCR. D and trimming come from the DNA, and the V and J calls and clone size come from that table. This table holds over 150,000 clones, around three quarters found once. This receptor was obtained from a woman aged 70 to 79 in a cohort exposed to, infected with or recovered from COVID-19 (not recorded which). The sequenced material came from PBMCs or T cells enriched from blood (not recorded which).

This CDR3 reads CASSSSGDDEKLFF. The CDR3 bases are TGTGCCAGCAGTTCATCAGGGGATGATGAAAAACTGTTTTTT. This chain links TRBV28 with TRBJ1-4, with a weak D call TRBD1 (6 bases). The CDR3 is 14 residues long. CDR1 is MDHEN and CDR2 is SYDVKM in the germline V gene. The V end lost 4 bases, the J end lost 6 bases, and 12 bases lay between the germline ends.